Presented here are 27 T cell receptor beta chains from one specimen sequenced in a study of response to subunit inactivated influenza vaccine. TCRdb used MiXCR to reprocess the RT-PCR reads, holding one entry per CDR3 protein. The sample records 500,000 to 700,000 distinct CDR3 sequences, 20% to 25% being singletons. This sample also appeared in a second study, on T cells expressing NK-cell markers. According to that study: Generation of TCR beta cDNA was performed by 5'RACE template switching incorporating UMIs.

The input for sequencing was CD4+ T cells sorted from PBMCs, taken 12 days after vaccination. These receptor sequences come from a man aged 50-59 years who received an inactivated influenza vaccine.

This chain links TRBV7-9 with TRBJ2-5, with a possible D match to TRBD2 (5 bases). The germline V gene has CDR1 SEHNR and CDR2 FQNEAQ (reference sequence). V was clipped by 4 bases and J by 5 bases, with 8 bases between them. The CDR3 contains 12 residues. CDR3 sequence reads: CASSSQRETQYF. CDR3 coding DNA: TGTGCCAGCAGCTCCCAGCGGGAGACCCAGTACTTC.

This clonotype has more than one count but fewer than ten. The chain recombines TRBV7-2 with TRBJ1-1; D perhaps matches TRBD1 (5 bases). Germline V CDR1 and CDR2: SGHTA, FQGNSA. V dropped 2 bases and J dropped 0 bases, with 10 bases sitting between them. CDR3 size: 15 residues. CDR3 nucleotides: TGTGCCAGCAGCTTATCGGGCAGGGTGAACACTGAAGCTTTCTTT. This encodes CASSLSGRVNTEAFF.

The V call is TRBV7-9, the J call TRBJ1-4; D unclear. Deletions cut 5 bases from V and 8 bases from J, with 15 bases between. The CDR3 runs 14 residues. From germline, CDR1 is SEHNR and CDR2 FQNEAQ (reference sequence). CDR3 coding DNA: TGTGCCAGCAGCCTCCGATCGGGGAGCGAAAAACTGTTTTTT. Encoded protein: CASSLRSGSEKLFF.

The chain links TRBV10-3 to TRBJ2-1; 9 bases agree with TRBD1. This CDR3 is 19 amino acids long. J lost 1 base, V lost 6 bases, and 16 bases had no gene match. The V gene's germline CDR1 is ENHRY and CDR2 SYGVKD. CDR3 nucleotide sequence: TGTGCCATCAGCCAACCGGGACAGGGAAGAGGGAGATCCTACAATGAGCAGTTCTTC. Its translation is CAISQPGQGRGRSYNEQFF.

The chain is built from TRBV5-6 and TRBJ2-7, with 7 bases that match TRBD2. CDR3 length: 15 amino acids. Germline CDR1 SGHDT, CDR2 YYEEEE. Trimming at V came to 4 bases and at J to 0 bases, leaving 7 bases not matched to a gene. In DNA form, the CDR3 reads TGTGCCAGCAGCCCCAATGGCGGGAGCTCCTACGAGCAGTACTTC. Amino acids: CASSPNGGSSYEQYF.

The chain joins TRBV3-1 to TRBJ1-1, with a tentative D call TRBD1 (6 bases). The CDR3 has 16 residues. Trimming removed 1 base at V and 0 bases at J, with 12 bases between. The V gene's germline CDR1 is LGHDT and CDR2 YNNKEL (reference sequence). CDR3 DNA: TGTGCCAGCAGCCAAGGGCGGGGGCCGATGAACACTGAAGCTTTCTTT. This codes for CASSQGRGPMNTEAFF.

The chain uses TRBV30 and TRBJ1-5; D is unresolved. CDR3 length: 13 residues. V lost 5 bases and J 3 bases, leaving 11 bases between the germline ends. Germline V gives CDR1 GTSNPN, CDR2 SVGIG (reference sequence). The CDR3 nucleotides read TGTGCCTGGTCCCCGGGGTTCAATCAGCCCCAGCATTTT. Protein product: CAWSPGFNQPQHF. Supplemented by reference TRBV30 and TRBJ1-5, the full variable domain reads SQTIHQWPATLVQPVGSPLSLECTVEGTSNPNLYWYRQAAGRGLQLLFYSVGIGQISSEVPQNLSASRPQDRQFILSSKKLLLSDSGFYLCAWSPGFNQPQHFGDGTRLSIL.

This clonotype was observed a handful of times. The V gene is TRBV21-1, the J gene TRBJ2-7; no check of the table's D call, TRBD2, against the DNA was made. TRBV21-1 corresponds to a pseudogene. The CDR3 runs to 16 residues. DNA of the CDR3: TGTGCCAGCCAAAGAACGGGGCCCGTAATGGGCTACGAGCAGTACTTC. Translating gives CASQRTGPVMGYEQYF.

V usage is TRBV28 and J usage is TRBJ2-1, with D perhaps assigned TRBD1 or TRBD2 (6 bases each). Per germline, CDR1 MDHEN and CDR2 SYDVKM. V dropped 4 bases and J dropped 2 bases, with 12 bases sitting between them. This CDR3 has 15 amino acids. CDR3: CASSSGGPTYNEQFF. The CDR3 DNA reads TGTGCCAGCAGTTCCGGGGGCCCAACCTACAATGAGCAGTTCTTC.

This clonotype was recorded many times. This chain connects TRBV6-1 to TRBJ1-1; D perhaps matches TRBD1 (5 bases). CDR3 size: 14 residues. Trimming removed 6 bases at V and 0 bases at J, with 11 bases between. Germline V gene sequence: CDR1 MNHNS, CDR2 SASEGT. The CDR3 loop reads CASSTWGLNTEAFF. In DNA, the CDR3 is TGTGCCAGCAGCACTTGGGGGTTGAACACTGAAGCTTTCTTT.

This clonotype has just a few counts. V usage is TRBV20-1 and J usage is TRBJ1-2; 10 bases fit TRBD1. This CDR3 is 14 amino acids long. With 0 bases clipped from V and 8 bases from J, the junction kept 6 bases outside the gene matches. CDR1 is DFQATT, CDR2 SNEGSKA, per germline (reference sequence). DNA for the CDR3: TGCAGTGCTAGAGAAGACAGGGGGCGTGGGGGCTACACCTTC. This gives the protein CSAREDRGRGGYTF.

CDR3: CASSGGRDEQFF. The CDR3, as DNA: TGTGCCAGCAGTGGAGGGCGAGATGAGCAGTTCTTC. V is TRBV2 and J is TRBJ2-1; D might be TRBD2 (5 bases). This CDR3 comprises 12 residues. V was trimmed by 4 bases and J by 8 bases, leaving 9 bases between them. The V gene's germline CDR1 is SNHLY and CDR2 FYNNEI. Full variable domain (outside the CDR3, taken from reference TRBV2 and TRBJ2-1): EPEVTQTPSHQVTQMGQEVILRCVPISNHLYFYWYRQILGQKVEFLVSFYNNEISEKSEIFDDQFSVERPDGSNFTLKIRSTKLEDSAMYFCASSGGRDEQFFGPGTRLTVL.

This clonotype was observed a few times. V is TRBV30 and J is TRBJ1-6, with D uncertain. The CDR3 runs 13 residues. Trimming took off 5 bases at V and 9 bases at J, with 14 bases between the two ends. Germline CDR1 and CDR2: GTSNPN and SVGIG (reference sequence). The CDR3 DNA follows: TGTGCCTGGGCAGCGGGGAACAGTTCACCCCTCCACTTT. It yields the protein CAWAAGNSSPLHF.

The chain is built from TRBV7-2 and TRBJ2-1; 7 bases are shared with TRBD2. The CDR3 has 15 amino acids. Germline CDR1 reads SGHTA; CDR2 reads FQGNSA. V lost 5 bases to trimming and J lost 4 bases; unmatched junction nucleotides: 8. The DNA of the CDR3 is TGTGCCAGCAGCCCAAAGCGGGGATTTTACAATGAGCAGTTCTTC. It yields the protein CASSPKRGFYNEQFF.

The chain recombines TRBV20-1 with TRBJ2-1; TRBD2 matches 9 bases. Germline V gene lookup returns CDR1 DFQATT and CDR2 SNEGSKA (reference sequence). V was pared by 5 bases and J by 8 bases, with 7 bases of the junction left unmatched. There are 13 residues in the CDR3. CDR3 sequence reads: CSAGQRLADEQFF. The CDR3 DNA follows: TGCAGTGCTGGACAGCGACTAGCGGATGAGCAGTTCTTC.

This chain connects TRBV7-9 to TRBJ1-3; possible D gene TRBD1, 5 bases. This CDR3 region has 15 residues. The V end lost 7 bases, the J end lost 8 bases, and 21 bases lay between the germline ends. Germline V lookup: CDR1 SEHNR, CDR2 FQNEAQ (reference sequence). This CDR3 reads CASTQRDPTVDTIYF. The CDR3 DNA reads TGTGCCAGCACCCAACGGGACCCTACGGTTGACACCATATATTTT.

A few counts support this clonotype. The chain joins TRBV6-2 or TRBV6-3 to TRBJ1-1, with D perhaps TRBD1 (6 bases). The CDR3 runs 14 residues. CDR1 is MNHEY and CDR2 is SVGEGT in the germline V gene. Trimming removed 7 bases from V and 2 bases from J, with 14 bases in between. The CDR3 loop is CASTYRVENTEAFF. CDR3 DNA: TGTGCCAGCACCTACAGGGTTGAAAACACTGAAGCTTTCTTT.

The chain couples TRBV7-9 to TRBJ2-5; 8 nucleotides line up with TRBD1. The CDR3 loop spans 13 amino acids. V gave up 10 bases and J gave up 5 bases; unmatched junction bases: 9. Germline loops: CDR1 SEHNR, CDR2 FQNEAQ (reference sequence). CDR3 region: CATIRTGKETQYF. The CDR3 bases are TGTGCCACCATAAGGACAGGGAAGGAGACCCAGTACTTC. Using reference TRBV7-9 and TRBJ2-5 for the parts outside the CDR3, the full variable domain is DTGVSQNPRHKITKRGQNVTFRCDPISEHNRLYWYRQTLGQGPEFLTYFQNEAQLEKSRLLSDRFSAERPKGSFSTLEIQRTEQGDSAMYLCATIRTGKETQYFGPGTRLLVL.

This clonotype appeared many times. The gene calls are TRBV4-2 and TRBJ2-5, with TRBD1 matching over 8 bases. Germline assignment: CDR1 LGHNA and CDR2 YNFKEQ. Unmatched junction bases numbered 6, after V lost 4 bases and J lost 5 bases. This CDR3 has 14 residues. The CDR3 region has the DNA TGTGCCAGCAGCCCCCTAGGACAGGGCGAGACCCAGTACTTC. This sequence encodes CASSPLGQGETQYF.

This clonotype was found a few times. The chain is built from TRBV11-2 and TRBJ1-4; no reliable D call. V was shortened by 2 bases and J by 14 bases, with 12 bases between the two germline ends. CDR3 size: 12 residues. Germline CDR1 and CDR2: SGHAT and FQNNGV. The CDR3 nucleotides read TGTGCCAGCAGCTTATCGTCATCAAGTCTGTTTTTT. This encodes CASSLSSSSLFF.

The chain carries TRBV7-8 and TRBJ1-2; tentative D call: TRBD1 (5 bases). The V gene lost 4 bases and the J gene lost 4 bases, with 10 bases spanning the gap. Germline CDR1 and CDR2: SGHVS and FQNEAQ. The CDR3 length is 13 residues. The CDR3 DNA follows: TGTGCCAGCAGCTCAGCCGGGACCTATGGCTACACCTTC. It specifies CASSSAGTYGYTF.

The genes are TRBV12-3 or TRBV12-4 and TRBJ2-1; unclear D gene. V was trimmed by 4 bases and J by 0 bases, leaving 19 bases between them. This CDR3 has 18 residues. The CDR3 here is CASSSRTSYRSSYNEQFF. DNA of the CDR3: TGTGCCAGCAGTTCCAGAACGAGTTACAGAAGCTCCTACAATGAGCAGTTCTTC.

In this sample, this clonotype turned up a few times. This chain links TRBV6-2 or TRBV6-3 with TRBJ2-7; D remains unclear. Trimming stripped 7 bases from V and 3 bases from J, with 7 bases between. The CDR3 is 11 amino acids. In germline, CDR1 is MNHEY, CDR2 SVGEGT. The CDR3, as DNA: TGTGCCAGCATGAACAGCTACGAGCAGTACTTC. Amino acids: CASMNSYEQYF.

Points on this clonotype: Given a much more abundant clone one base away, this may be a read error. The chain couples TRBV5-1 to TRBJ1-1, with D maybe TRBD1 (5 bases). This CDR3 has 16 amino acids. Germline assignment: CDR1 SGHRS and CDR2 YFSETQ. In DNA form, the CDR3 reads TGCGCCAGCAGCTTGGCCAGGGAGGGCGGTAGGTCTGAAGCTTACTTT. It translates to CASSLAREGGRSEAYF.

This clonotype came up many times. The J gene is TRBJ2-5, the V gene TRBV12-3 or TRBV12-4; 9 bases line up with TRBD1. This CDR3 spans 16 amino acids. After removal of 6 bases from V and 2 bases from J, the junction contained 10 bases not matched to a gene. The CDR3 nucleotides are TGTGCCAGCAGCCCAACCGGGACAGGGCCTCAAGAGACCCAGTACTTC. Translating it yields CASSPTGTGPQETQYF.

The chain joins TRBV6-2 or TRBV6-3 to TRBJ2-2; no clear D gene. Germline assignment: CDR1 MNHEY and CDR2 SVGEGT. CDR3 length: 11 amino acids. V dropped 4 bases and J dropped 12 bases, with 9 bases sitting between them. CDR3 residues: CASSFSAKLFF. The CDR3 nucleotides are TGTGCCAGCAGTTTTTCGGCAAAGCTGTTTTTT.

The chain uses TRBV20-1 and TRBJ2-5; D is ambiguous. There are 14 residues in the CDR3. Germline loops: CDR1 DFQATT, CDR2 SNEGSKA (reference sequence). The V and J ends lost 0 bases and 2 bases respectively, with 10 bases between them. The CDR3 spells CSAREPGPQETQYF. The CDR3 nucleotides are TGCAGTGCTAGAGAGCCGGGCCCGCAAGAGACCCAGTACTTC.